A selection of T cell receptor beta chains follows, all from one sample in a study of blood T cell repertoires in COVID-19. Some clones are missing from TCRdb's copy, which holds only in-frame ones; the method was immunoSEQ multiplex PCR. Among around 70,000 clones listed, around 87% were seen once. The sequencing input was peripheral blood. The receptor set was obtained from a woman of 80 years or more with active or convalescent COVID-19. Each CDR3 is given with its conserved first and last residue. A D gene is named only where the DNA matches it firmly. For some rows the clone size is stated as once, few or many, or as a class when expanded; others skip it.

j_gene: TRBJ2-1
v_gene: TRBV5-5
d_gene: TRBD1
len: 14
abundance: -
CDR3nt: TGTGCCAGCAGCTTAGGGACAGCCATCAATGAGCAGTTCTTC
CDR3aa: CASSLGTAINEQFF

j_gene: TRBJ1-5
v_gene: TRBV3-1/TRBV3-2
d_gene: -
len: 16
abundance: -
CDR3nt: TGTGCCAGCAGCCAAGCGGGCGGGGGGTCAGCAATGCCCCAGCATTTT
CDR3aa: CASSQAGGGSAMPQHF

j_gene: TRBJ2-1
v_gene: TRBV7-9
d_gene: -
len: 16
abundance: -
CDR3nt: TGTGCCAGCAGCTTAGCGTTGCAGGGCCACTACAATGAGCAGTTCTTC
CDR3aa: CASSLALQGHYNEQFF

j_gene: TRBJ2-7
v_gene: TRBV6-5
d_gene: TRBD2
len: 16
abundance: -
CDR3nt: TGTGCCAGCAGTTACGGGACTAGCGGGGGGCAGAACGAGCAGTACTTC
CDR3aa: CASSYGTSGGQNEQYF

j_gene: TRBJ2-1
v_gene: TRBV7-3
d_gene: -
len: 18
abundance: -
CDR3nt: TGTGCCAGCAGCTTAGCCCCAGCTGGGGGGTCAGCTTACAATGAGCAGTTCTTC
CDR3aa: CASSLAPAGGSAYNEQFF

j_gene: TRBJ2-1
v_gene: TRBV11-2
d_gene: TRBD1
len: 12
abundance: once
CDR3nt: TGTGCCAGCAGCTTAGGGGACAGAAAGCAGTTCTTC
CDR3aa: CASSLGDRKQFF

j_gene: TRBJ1-1
v_gene: TRBV28
d_gene: -
len: 11
abundance: -
CDR3nt: TGTGCCACTGAGACAGGCCAGGACGCTTTCTTT
CDR3aa: CATETGQDAFF

j_gene: TRBJ2-7
v_gene: TRBV5-1
d_gene: -
len: 15
abundance: -
CDR3nt: TGCGCCAGCAGCCCCGCAGGCTATGATTCCTACGAGCAGTACTTC
CDR3aa: CASSPAGYDSYEQYF

j_gene: TRBJ1-1
v_gene: TRBV5-4
d_gene: TRBD1
len: 15
abundance: -
CDR3nt: TGTGCCAGCAGCACGGGGACAGGGATTAGAACTGAAGCTTTCTTT
CDR3aa: CASSTGTGIRTEAFF

j_gene: TRBJ1-6
v_gene: TRBV7-2
d_gene: -
len: 15
abundance: -
CDR3nt: TGTGCCAGCAGCTTAGGTGGGCGCCGTAATTCACCCCTCCACTTT
CDR3aa: CASSLGGRRNSPLHF

j_gene: TRBJ1-1
v_gene: TRBV9
d_gene: -
len: 14
abundance: -
CDR3nt: TGTGCCAGCAGCGTAGTTGCGGGAGGGGCTGAAGCTTTCTTT
CDR3aa: CASSVVAGGAEAFF

j_gene: TRBJ1-2
v_gene: TRBV6-5
d_gene: TRBD1
len: 14
abundance: -
CDR3nt: TGTGCCAGCAGTTCCCGGGGACAGGGATGGAACTACACCTTC
CDR3aa: CASSSRGQGWNYTF

j_gene: TRBJ2-4
v_gene: TRBV19
d_gene: TRBD1
len: 18
abundance: -
CDR3nt: TGTGCCATTAACCGCCAGGGGGCAAGAGCAGTAGCCAAAAACATTCAGTACTTC
CDR3aa: CAINRQGARAVAKNIQYF

j_gene: TRBJ2-7
v_gene: TRBV27
d_gene: -
len: 16
abundance: once
CDR3nt: TGTGCCAGCAGTTTGGTCGGCGGGGGCCAAGGCTACGAGCAGTACTTC
CDR3aa: CASSLVGGGQGYEQYF

j_gene: TRBJ2-3
v_gene: TRBV10-1
d_gene: TRBD1
len: 18
abundance: -
CDR3nt: TGCGCCAGCAGTGAGTCCCCCTGGGACAGGGGAGGCACAGATACGCAGTATTTT
CDR3aa: CASSESPWDRGGTDTQYF

j_gene: TRBJ2-3
v_gene: TRBV27
d_gene: TRBD2
len: 13
abundance: few
CDR3nt: TGTGCCAGCAGTTTGTCCAGCGGGGGGGCATGTAGTTTT
CDR3aa: CASSLSSGGACSF

j_gene: TRBJ2-5
v_gene: TRBV27
d_gene: TRBD2
len: 20
abundance: once
CDR3nt: TGTGCCAGCAGATTATCAGGCAGGGCTGTGCTAGCGGGGGGTAAAGAGACCCAGTACTTC
CDR3aa: CASRLSGRAVLAGGKETQYF

j_gene: TRBJ1-4
v_gene: TRBV19
d_gene: -
len: 13
abundance: once
CDR3nt: TGTGCCAGTAGCGATCGGCGGCGTGAAAAACTGTTTTTT
CDR3aa: CASSDRRREKLFF

j_gene: TRBJ2-5
v_gene: TRBV28
d_gene: TRBD2
len: 15
abundance: -
CDR3nt: TGTGCCAGCAGTTTAACTAGCGCCAGACGGGAGACCCAGTACTTC
CDR3aa: CASSLTSARRETQYF

j_gene: TRBJ2-7
v_gene: TRBV2
d_gene: -
len: 15
abundance: -
CDR3nt: TGTGCCAGCTCTAAAGGGGGACTAACGACCTACGAGCAGTACTTC
CDR3aa: CASSKGGLTTYEQYF

j_gene: TRBJ2-5
v_gene: TRBV19
d_gene: TRBD2
len: 16
abundance: once
CDR3nt: TGTGCCAGTAGTAAGGGACTAGCGGGGGCCAAAGAGACCCAGTACTTC
CDR3aa: CASSKGLAGAKETQYF

j_gene: TRBJ2-1
v_gene: TRBV7-2
d_gene: -
len: 14
abundance: -
CDR3nt: TGTGCCAACCTAGCTATGAACTCCTACAATGAGCAGTTCTTC
CDR3aa: CANLAMNSYNEQFF

j_gene: TRBJ2-3
v_gene: TRBV5-4
d_gene: TRBD2
len: 15
abundance: -
CDR3nt: TGTGCCAGCAGCTTCGGCGGGGGTACCACAGATACGCAGTATTTT
CDR3aa: CASSFGGGTTDTQYF

j_gene: TRBJ2-5
v_gene: TRBV7-9
d_gene: TRBD2
len: 13
abundance: once
CDR3nt: TGTGCCAGCATCCGGGGGGAAGGAGAGACCCAGTACTTC
CDR3aa: CASIRGEGETQYF

j_gene: TRBJ2-1
v_gene: TRBV6-2/TRBV6-3
d_gene: TRBD2
len: 17
abundance: -
CDR3nt: TGTGCCAGCAGTTACCCACTAGCGGGGGAGGGTAACAATGAGCAGTTCTTC
CDR3aa: CASSYPLAGEGNNEQFF

j_gene: TRBJ2-3
v_gene: TRBV19
d_gene: -
len: 14
abundance: few
CDR3nt: TGTGCCAGTAGTGCGGTGCCTAGCACAGATACGCAGTATTTT
CDR3aa: CASSAVPSTDTQYF

j_gene: TRBJ1-1
v_gene: TRBV7-2
d_gene: TRBD1
len: 15
abundance: -
CDR3nt: TGTGCCAGCAGCTCGACCGGGACAGGGAACACTGAAGCTTTCTTT
CDR3aa: CASSSTGTGNTEAFF

j_gene: TRBJ1-1
v_gene: TRBV7-2
d_gene: TRBD1
len: 12
abundance: -
CDR3nt: TGTGCCGAGGGACAGGCGAACACTGAAGCTTTCTTT
CDR3aa: CAEGQANTEAFF

j_gene: TRBJ2-5
v_gene: TRBV2
d_gene: -
len: 14
abundance: -
CDR3nt: TGTGCCAGCAGTGGGGACGGTGGGGGGGAGACCCAGTACTTC
CDR3aa: CASSGDGGGETQYF

j_gene: TRBJ1-1
v_gene: TRBV7-8
d_gene: TRBD1
len: 13
abundance: -
CDR3nt: TGTGCCAGCAGCCGGGACAGTAACACTGAAGCTTTCTTT
CDR3aa: CASSRDSNTEAFF

j_gene: TRBJ2-7
v_gene: TRBV27
d_gene: -
len: 15
abundance: -
CDR3nt: TGTGCCAGCAGTCCCTATTCCCCAGGAGGCTCGCGAAGGTACTTC
CDR3aa: CASSPYSPGGSRRYF

j_gene: TRBJ1-5
v_gene: TRBV6-6
d_gene: -
len: 14
abundance: few
CDR3nt: TGTGCCAGTACCCCAGGGTCAGAGAGTCAGCCCCAGCATTTT
CDR3aa: CASTPGSESQPQHF

j_gene: TRBJ2-3
v_gene: TRBV7-2
d_gene: -
len: 16
abundance: -
CDR3nt: TGTGCCAGCAGCTTAATTGGAGATTCTAGCACAGATACGCAGTATTTT
CDR3aa: CASSLIGDSSTDTQYF

j_gene: TRBJ1-2
v_gene: TRBV6-5
d_gene: -
len: 11
abundance: -
CDR3nt: TGTGCCAGTTCGGGAACATATGGCTACACCTTC
CDR3aa: CASSGTYGYTF

j_gene: TRBJ1-5
v_gene: TRBV27
d_gene: -
len: 14
abundance: -
CDR3nt: TGTGCCGTTGGGGACACCGGTCTGAGTCAGCCCCAGCATTTT
CDR3aa: CAVGDTGLSQPQHF

j_gene: TRBJ2-2
v_gene: TRBV7-3
d_gene: -
len: 16
abundance: -
CDR3nt: TGTGCCAGCAGCTTAGGACCCGGGGGTGGCGCCGGGGAGCTGTTTTTT
CDR3aa: CASSLGPGGGAGELFF